Included here is one TCR delta chain sequence, with context. Its target antigen remains unknown. TCRdb pairs this DNA with a much larger clone's protein that differs at residue 16, likely a read error; the protein shown was translated from the DNA. Library creation used multiplex PCR. Sequencing was performed on an Illumina MiSeq. Each sorted gammadelta T cell sample was sequenced for both the TCR gamma (TRG) and TCR delta (TRD) chains. In the paper's pipeline: The repertoire analyses used clonotype tree plots, the accumulated frequency of the top 20 clonotypes, and diversity index (DI) and D75 metrics. TCRdb called clones from the public reads with CATT, and repeated DNA sequences were later combined into one row. These V and J calls derive from TCRdb rather than the authors' analysis. Present in this sample are roughly 86,000 delta-chain clones, 1.4% to 1.5% of which were seen just once. Under 9.5% of the sample lies in the top ten.

From the cysteine through the phenylalanine, the CDR3 covers 21 amino acids. The sequence is cut down to CDR3 DNA, 63 bases in frame from base 1. Trimmed from V: 3 bases; trimmed from J: 3 bases; junction bases lacking a gene match: 23. The germline V gene encodes CDR1 TSWWSYY and CDR2 QGS. The sample is drawn from a study of γδ T cells in repeated Plasmodium falciparum infection (TCRdb year 2021). For the wider study: The natural-infection arm enrolled Malian children exposed to intense seasonal malaria transmission, compared against age and gender matched Australian children. Four controlled human malaria infections were administered to about five malaria-naive U.S. adults over roughly 600 days by bites from P. falciparum NF54-infected Anopheles stephensi mosquitoes. Samples from controlled-infection subjects were taken at baseline, just before selected infections, and 21 days after each infection. Malian gammadelta TCR repertoires were analysed cross-sectionally during no-transmission periods and longitudinally across acute febrile malaria episodes. The study examined how repeated Plasmodium falciparum infection shapes the human gammadelta T cell repertoire, using natural infection in Mali and controlled human malaria infection.

For bulk TCR repertoire analysis, Vgamma9/Vdelta2+ and Vdelta2-negative gammadelta T cell populations were isolated by flow sorting from peripheral blood mononuclear cells. The research as a whole found: Because the controlled-infection cohort was small, analysis of inter-individual variability in gammadelta T cell responses was limited. Repeated controlled infections appeared to drive waves of new clonotype selection in Vdelta2-negative, largely Vdelta1+, gammadelta TCR repertoires. Generalizability was limited because the Malian cohort came from a small rural village made up predominantly of one ethnic group. Compared with Australian children, Malian children appeared to have Vdelta2-negative gammadelta TCR repertoires that were more clonally expanded, less diverse and less shared. A highly stable polyclonal repertoire over time and infection, with many inter-individual overlapping TCRgamma sequences, was shown by Vgamma9/Vdelta2+ TCR repertoires.

This receptor was identified in a pool of human donors (malaria-infected and uninfected, not separated). What was sequenced was gamma-delta T cells from blood. The chain uses TRDV1 and TRDJ1; the central 9 bases match TRDD2. The CDR3 reads as follows: CALGDHLPTGVPLRDADKLIF. The nucleotide sequence is TGTGCTCTTGGGGATCACCTTCCTACGGGGGTCCCACTGAGGGACGCCGATAAACTCATCTTT.